A single sample is the source of the 19 T cell receptor beta chains below, sequenced in a study of early T cells in non-severe SARS-CoV-2 infection. Each CDR3 protein gets one entry after TCRdb re-called the 5' RACE reads with MiXCR. Here the sample spans tens of thousands of distinct CDR3 sequences, under 7% being singletons. What was sequenced was whole blood. The receptor set was obtained from an adult who was a healthcare worker with PCR-confirmed SARS-CoV-2 infection or an uninfected control (not recorded which).

This clonotype was found many times. The V and J genes are TRBV9 and TRBJ2-2, with TRBD2 matching 8 bases. V shed 3 bases and J 4 bases; nucleotides not matched to a gene: 5. In germline, CDR1 is SGDLS, CDR2 YYNGEE. There are 15 residues in the CDR3. CDR3 sequence reads: CASSASGSPTGELFF. CDR3 sequence (DNA): TGTGCCAGCAGCGCTAGCGGGTCCCCCACCGGGGAGCTGTTTTTT.

The genes are TRBV28 and TRBJ2-1, with 14 bases aligning to TRBD2. CDR1 and CDR2 (germline): MDHEN, SYDVKM. J lost 1 base, V lost 4 bases, and 21 bases had no gene match. The CDR3 is 23 amino acids. The DNA for the CDR3 is TGTGCCAGCAGTTCCAACGCACGCGGGACTAGCGGGAGCAGCGGTTGGTCCTACAATGAGCAGTTCTTC. This translates into CASSSNARGTSGSSGWSYNEQFF.

This clonotype was picked up a small number of times. V usage is TRBV29-1 and J usage is TRBJ1-3, with D perhaps matching TRBD1 (6 bases). Germline values: CDR1 SQVTM, CDR2 ANQGSEA. Deletions cut 7 bases from V and 1 base from J, with 14 bases between. The length of the CDR3 is 14 residues. This CDR3 is CSALLQGSGNTIYF. The CDR3 nucleotides read TGCAGCGCCTTACTACAGGGTTCTGGAAACACCATATATTTT.

This clonotype was observed at least ten times. The rearrangement uses TRBV4-3 and TRBJ2-6; unclear D gene. V lost 0 bases and J lost 0, with 6 bases in between. This CDR3 is 16 amino acids long. In germline, CDR1 is LGHNA, CDR2 YSLEER. The CDR3 DNA sequence: TGCGCCAGCAGCCAAGATTTCGTCTCTGGGGCCAACGTCCTGACTTTC. Translated, it gives CASSQDFVSGANVLTF.

J is TRBJ2-7 and V is TRBV7-6, with D possibly being TRBD2 (6 bases). The CDR3 is made up of 15 amino acids. The V gene lost 0 bases and the J gene lost 3 bases, with 12 bases spanning the gap. The germline V gene encodes CDR1 SGHVS and CDR2 FNYEAQ. The CDR3 sequence: CASSLAAARGYEQYF. CDR3 DNA: TGTGCCAGCAGCTTAGCCGCCGCGCGGGGCTACGAGCAGTACTTC.

This clonotype appeared many times. The CDR3 here is CASGPGSTLSDTQYF. The CDR3 nucleotides are TGTGCTAGTGGTCCGGGATCGACCTTATCAGATACGCAGTATTTT. The chain has TRBV12-5 and TRBJ2-3, with D maybe TRBD2 (5 bases). Per the germline V gene, CDR1 is LGHNT and CDR2 is FRNRAP. The V and J ends lost 5 bases and 4 bases respectively, with 16 bases between them. The CDR3 contains 15 residues.

The table lists this clonotype with many counts. The chain uses TRBV30 and TRBJ2-7, with 8 bases aligning to TRBD2. The V gene end was trimmed by 0 bases and the J gene end by 3 bases; junction bases not matched to a gene: 1. CDR1 is GTSNPN, CDR2 SVGIG, per germline (reference sequence). This CDR3 is 13 amino acids long. CDR3 region: CAWSVSGNYEQYF. Written as DNA, the CDR3 is TGTGCCTGGAGTGTTAGCGGGAACTACGAGCAGTACTTC.

This clonotype was found many times. The genes are TRBV7-9 and TRBJ2-1; 9 bases fit TRBD2. Germline CDR1 and CDR2: SEHNR and FQNEAQ (reference sequence). The CDR3 loop spans 13 amino acids. V shed 1 base and J 14 bases; nucleotides not matched to a gene: 6. DNA for the CDR3: TGTGCCAGCAGCTTAGATCCTCTAGCGGGGAAGTTCTTC. Protein product: CASSLDPLAGKFF.

This clonotype was seen more than once but under ten times. At one of its ends the junction is not consistent with the germline gene, which may arise from a read error. This chain links TRBV25-1 with TRBJ1-3; D call uncertain. The V gene's germline CDR1 is MGHDK and CDR2 SYGVNS. The CDR3 is 13 amino acids. The CDR3 nucleotides read TGTGCCAGCAGTGAGGGATCTGAAAACACCATATATTTT. Amino acids: CASSEGSENTIYF.

This clonotype was observed a handful of times. The chain is built from TRBV5-1 and TRBJ2-7; D is undetermined. V lost 0 bases and J 4 bases, leaving 11 bases between the germline ends. This CDR3 contains 14 residues. Germline lookup yields CDR1 SGHRS and CDR2 YFSETQ. CDR3 sequence: CASSLATGMYEQYF. DNA of the CDR3: TGCGCCAGCAGCTTGGCCACGGGTATGTACGAGCAGTACTTC.

CDR3 nucleotides: TGTGCCAGCAGCCCCCCCGTTAGCGGGAGGAATGAGCAGTTCTTC. It codes for CASSPPVSGRNEQFF. J is TRBJ2-1 and V is TRBV7-6, with 10 nucleotides matching TRBD2. In germline, CDR1 is SGHVS, CDR2 FNYEAQ. The trim removed 5 bases at V and 7 bases at J, leaving 8 bases unmatched. The CDR3 spans 15 residues.

There are many counts of this clonotype. The rearrangement links TRBV12-3 or TRBV12-4 to TRBJ1-6; D not certain. The CDR3 is 12 residues long. The V gene lost 8 bases and the J gene lost 7 bases, with 9 bases spanning the gap. CDR3 residues: CASGQPNSPLHF. In nucleotides, the CDR3 is TGTGCCAGCGGGCAGCCGAATTCACCCCTCCACTTT.

V usage is TRBV20-1 and J usage is TRBJ2-1; TRBD2 aligns across 10 bases. V lost 0 bases, J lost 9 bases, and 5 bases stayed unmatched. Germline V CDR1 and CDR2: DFQATT, SNEGSKA (reference sequence). The CDR3 length is 14 residues. CDR3 DNA: TGCAGTGCTAGAGATCGACTAGCGGGCCTTGAGCAGTTCTTC. It codes for CSARDRLAGLEQFF.

This rearrangement joins TRBV7-2 to TRBJ2-1; no firm D call. Trimming took off 2 bases at V and 2 bases at J, with 16 bases between the two ends. The CDR3 covers 17 residues. CDR1 and CDR2 from the germline V gene are SGHTA and FQGNSA. CDR3 nucleotides: TGTGCCAGCAGCTTACGGAATGTGATGCCCCCCTACAATGAGCAGTTCTTC. Protein sequence: CASSLRNVMPPYNEQFF.

The chain has TRBV6-5 and TRBJ2-7; TRBD2 might be the D (6 bases). Germline-derived CDR1 and CDR2 are MNHEY and SVGAGI. V shed 6 bases and J shed 3 bases, with 12 bases lying between them. The CDR3 sequence is 13 residues long. In DNA, the CDR3 is TGTGCCAGCAGGCGGGGCGGGGACTACGAGCAGTACTTC. Amino acids: CASRRGGDYEQYF.

This clonotype was detected only a few times. The J gene is TRBJ2-3, the V gene TRBV20-1; D is perhaps TRBD2 (6 bases). V lost 5 bases, J lost 2 bases, and 20 bases lay in between. The germline V gene has CDR1 DFQATT and CDR2 SNEGSKA (reference sequence). This CDR3 comprises 16 residues. The CDR3 sequence is CSADPPGRRATDTQYF. DNA of the CDR3: TGCAGTGCTGACCCTCCAGGGAGGAGGGCCACAGATACGCAGTATTTT.

This clonotype showed up just once. This may come from a read error, since a much larger clone is one base off. The chain joins TRBV12-3 or TRBV12-4 to TRBJ2-1; 11 bases map to TRBD2. The CDR3 totals 16 residues. The CDR3 loop is CASSPTGTSGKNEQLF. The CDR3 DNA is TGTGCCAGCAGCCCTACCGGGACTAGCGGCAAAAATGAGCAGCTCTTC.

The chain has TRBV11-2 and TRBJ1-5; D call uncertain. This CDR3 has 15 residues. Per the germline V gene, CDR1 is SGHAT and CDR2 is FQNNGV. The V gene lost 1 base and the J gene lost 4 bases, with 11 bases spanning the gap. The CDR3 DNA sequence: TGTGCCAGCAGCTTAGGAGTCGGGTTGAATCAGCCCCAGCATTTT. Its translation: CASSLGVGLNQPQHF.

This clonotype has only a few counts. This chain links TRBV5-1 with TRBJ2-3, with 9 bases lining up with TRBD1. CDR3 length: 15 residues. Germline loops: CDR1 SGHRS, CDR2 YFSETQ. Trimming at V came to 4 bases and at J to 6 bases, leaving 9 bases not matched to a gene. As DNA, the CDR3 is TGCGCCAGCAGCCCCGGGACAGGGCGGGGGGATACGCAGTATTTT. This codes for CASSPGTGRGDTQYF.